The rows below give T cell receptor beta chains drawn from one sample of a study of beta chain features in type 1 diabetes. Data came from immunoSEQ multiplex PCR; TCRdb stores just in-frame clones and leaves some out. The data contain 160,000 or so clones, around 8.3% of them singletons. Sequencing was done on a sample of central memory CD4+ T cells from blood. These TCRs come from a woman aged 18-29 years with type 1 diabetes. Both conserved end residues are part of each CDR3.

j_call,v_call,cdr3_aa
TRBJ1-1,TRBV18,CASSPSTGVDTEAFF
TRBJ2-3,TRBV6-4,CASSDSAVTPTDTQYF
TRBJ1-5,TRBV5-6,CASSFGQYNQPQHF
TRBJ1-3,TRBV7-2,CASSDSYSGNTIYF
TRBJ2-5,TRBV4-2,CASSEGARRDGGTQYF
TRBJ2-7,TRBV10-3,CAIGVTGEMGEQYF
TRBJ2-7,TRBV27,CASSRGREYEQYF
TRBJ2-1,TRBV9,CASSVGPGINEQFF
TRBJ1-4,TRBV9,CASSKQENVGEKLFF
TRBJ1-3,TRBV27,CASRAGTATGNTIYF
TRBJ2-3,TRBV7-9,CASSFGTGHTQYF
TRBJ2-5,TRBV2,CASSGELLETQYF
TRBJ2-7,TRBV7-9,CASSWRTEGNYEQYF
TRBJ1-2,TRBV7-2,CASSFLDTTKF
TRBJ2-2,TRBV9,CASSPWQGGGELFF
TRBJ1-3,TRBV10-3,CAISDPGQGGNTIYF
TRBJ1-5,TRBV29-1,CSAADRANQPQHF
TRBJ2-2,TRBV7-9,CASSSGRELFF
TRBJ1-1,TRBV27,CASSLGRGNTEAFF
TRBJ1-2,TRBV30,CAWSWEGGYTF
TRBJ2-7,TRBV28,CASSLSQYEQYF
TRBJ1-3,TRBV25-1,CASSDGQGRSGNTIYF
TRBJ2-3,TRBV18,CASSLASGTDTQYF
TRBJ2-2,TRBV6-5,CASRSFPGELFF
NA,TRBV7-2,CASSLGGSRTYEQYF
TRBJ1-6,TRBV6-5,CASRMRGQNSPLHF
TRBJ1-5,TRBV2,CASSVNQGDQPQHF